This entry lists 2 T cell receptor beta chains sequenced from one sample in a study of T-cell memory formation after mild COVID-19. TCRdb reprocessed the 5' RACE reads with MiXCR, giving one entry per CDR3 protein. This table has approximately 52,000 distinct CDR3 sequences, over 8.5% appearing once. Input material: PBMCs or a T cell subset sorted from them (not recorded which). These receptors were collected from an adult woman who had mild COVID-19 (a few samples of this study predate the infection). Cell type and time point are not known.

The genes are TRBV24-1 and TRBJ2-5, with TRBD2 identical over 10 bases. Germline V gene sequence: CDR1 KGHDR, CDR2 SFDVKD. The trim removed 4 bases at V and 3 bases at J, leaving 16 bases unmatched. The CDR3 runs 19 residues. CDR3 coding DNA: TGTGCCACCAGTGAGTTGTCCGGGACTAGCGACTCGGTGGAAGAGACCCAGTACTTC. This translates into CATSELSGTSDSVEETQYF.

The sample holds a few counts of this clonotype. J is TRBJ1-2 and V is TRBV27; TRBD1 might be the D (6 bases). The CDR3 loop spans 13 amino acids. Germline loops: CDR1 MNHEY, CDR2 SMNVEV (reference sequence). V lost 8 bases and J 4 bases, leaving 14 bases between the germline ends. The CDR3 coding sequence is TGTGCCAGCGGAACTACAGGGATCTATGGCTACACCTTC. This translates into CASGTTGIYGYTF.